This T cell receptor (beta chain) was identified during a study of response to subunit inactivated influenza vaccine. The CDR3 runs 16 residues. The germline gives CDR1 SGHRS, CDR2 YFSETQ. V shed 4 bases, J shed 9 bases, and the junction held 11 bases outside the gene matches. This clonotype was counted between two and nine times. No antigen is known for it. Whole-study results and caveats: Authors suggested each seasonal influenza vaccination recruits few new T cells.

One entry per CDR3 protein results from TCRdb running MiXCR on the RT-PCR reads. Of 800,000 to 1,000,000 distinct CDR3 sequences in the sample, around 20% were seen once. The sequencing used PBMCs from blood, collected about 5 days after vaccination. The chain recombines TRBV5-1 with TRBJ2-6; 9 nucleotides match TRBD1. The receptor was isolated from a middle-aged man who received an inactivated influenza vaccine. The CDR3 DNA is TGCGCCAGCAGCCCAACGCTGGGACAGGGAGGCAACGTCCTGACTTTC. Translating it yields CASSPTLGQGGNVLTF.